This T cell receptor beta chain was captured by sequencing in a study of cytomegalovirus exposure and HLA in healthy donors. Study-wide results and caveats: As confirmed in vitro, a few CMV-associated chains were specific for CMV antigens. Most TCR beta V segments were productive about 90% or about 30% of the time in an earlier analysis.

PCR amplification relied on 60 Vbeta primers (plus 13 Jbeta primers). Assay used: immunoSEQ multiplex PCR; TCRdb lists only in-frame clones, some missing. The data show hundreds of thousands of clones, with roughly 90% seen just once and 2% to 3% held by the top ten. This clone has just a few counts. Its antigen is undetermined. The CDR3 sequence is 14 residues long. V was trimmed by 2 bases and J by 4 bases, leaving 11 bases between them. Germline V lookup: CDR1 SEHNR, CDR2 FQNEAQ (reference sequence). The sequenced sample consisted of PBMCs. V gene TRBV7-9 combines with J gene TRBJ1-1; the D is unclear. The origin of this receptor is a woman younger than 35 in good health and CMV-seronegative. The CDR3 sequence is CASSLRVIGTEAFF. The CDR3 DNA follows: TGTGCCAGCAGCTTAAGAGTCATCGGCACTGAAGCTTTCTTT.